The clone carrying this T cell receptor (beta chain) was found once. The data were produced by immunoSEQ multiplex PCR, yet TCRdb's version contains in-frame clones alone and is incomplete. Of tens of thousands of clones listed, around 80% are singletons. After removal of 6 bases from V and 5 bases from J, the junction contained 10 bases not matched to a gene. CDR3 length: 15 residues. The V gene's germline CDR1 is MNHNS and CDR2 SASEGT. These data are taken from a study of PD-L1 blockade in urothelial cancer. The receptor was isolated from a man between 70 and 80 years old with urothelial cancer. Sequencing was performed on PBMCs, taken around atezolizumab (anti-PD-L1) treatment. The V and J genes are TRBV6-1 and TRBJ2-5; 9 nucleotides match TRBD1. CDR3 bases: TGTGCCAGCAGGACCGACCCCGGGACAGGGGAGACCCAGTACTTC. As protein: CASRTDPGTGETQYF.